Described below is a single TCR beta chain sequence and its context. This sample was included in a study of PD-1 blockade in classical Hodgkin lymphoma. Germline assignment: CDR1 MNHEY and CDR2 SVGAGI. This CDR3 has 12 residues. Trimming took off 3 bases at V and 5 bases at J, with 6 bases between the two ends. The repertoire was sequenced with immunoSEQ multiplex PCR; TCRdb's copy has only in-frame clones and lacks some. The data contain approximately 100,000 clones, 75% to 90% of them seen just once; the ten biggest clones take up more than 6.5%. Every one of the patients relapsed after autologous stem cell transplantation (brentuximab vedotin exposure was variable). The study recorded best responses of complete response, partial response or progressive disease.

This sequence was found in a human donor with classical Hodgkin lymphoma. The rearrangement joins TRBV6-5 to TRBJ2-3; D call uncertain. The sample here was peripheral blood mononuclear cells (PBMCs), taken before the second cycle of nivolumab. CDR3 sequence reads: CASSYSGDTQYF. In DNA form, the CDR3 reads TGTGCCAGCAGTTATTCGGGAGATACGCAGTATTTT.